This T cell receptor (beta chain) was obtained from a study of T cell repertoires in cytomegalovirus infection. Looking at the study overall: Epitope selection comprised recently identified HLA-C-restricted CMV epitopes and well-studied HLA-B-restricted CMV epitopes. Matching HLA type and CMV infection were both indicated by public TCR beta signatures. Whole-study results and caveats: Ex vivo, HLA-C-restricted CMV-specific TCR beta clonotypes prevailed over the rest of the response. People with CMV and the relevant HLA were identified by cumulative public TCR beta family frequency.

TCRdb reprocessed the reads with MiXCR, giving one entry per CDR3 protein. This table has about 500,000 distinct CDR3 sequences, 25% to 35% appearing once. To note about this clonotype: Its antigen is not identified.

V lost 4 bases and J 6 bases, leaving 15 bases between the germline ends. The CDR3 totals 13 residues. Germline V lookup: CDR1 SQVTM, CDR2 ANQGSEA. This chain uses TRBV29-1 with TRBJ1-1; TRBD1 is a possible D gene (5 bases). The starting material was cultured PBMCs, obtained from culture after CMV antigen stimulation. This sequence was found in a human donor in good health (CMV status not recorded). Some clones in this sample may be carry-over from other donors' samples. The DNA for the CDR3 is TGCAGCGTTGCTTTGGGGTTGGGGGCTGAAGCTTTCTTT. Its translation is CSVALGLGAEAFF. Filled out from reference TRBV29-1 and TRBJ1-1, the complete variable domain reads SAVISQKPSRDICQRGTSLTIQCQVDSQVTMMFWYRQQPGQSLTLIATANQGSEATYESGFVIDKFPISRPNLTFSTLTVSNMSPEDSSIYLCSVALGLGAEAFFGQGTRLTVV.